This TCR beta chain was obtained from a study of technical replicates of blood from several donors. Repertoires were generated with immunoSEQ multiplex PCR, while TCRdb's copy carries only in-frame clones and drops some. The sample includes 55,000 to 75,000 clones, about 90% seen only once; the top ten take 0.35% to 0.45%. Trimming removed 3 bases at V and 8 bases at J, with 12 bases between. This CDR3 is built from 13 residues. The V gene's germline CDR1 is SGDLS and CDR2 YYNGEE. The chain combines TRBV9 with TRBJ2-1; no reliable D call. The source material was T cells isolated from PBMCs. The receptor was isolated from a human donor in good health. Here the CDR3 DNA reads TGTGCCAGCAGCGGAATGCAGGTCCATGAGCAGTTCTTC. This sequence encodes CASSGMQVHEQFF.